This T cell receptor (beta chain) is drawn from a study of blood T cell repertoires in COVID-19. Study context: Donors in the United States, Italy and Spain gave samples during acute or convalescent COVID-19. The cDNA or gDNA used as material had been derived from T cells, B-cell-depleted T cells, or PBMCs.

Profiling relied on immunoSEQ multiplex PCR, and the TCRdb table lists in-frame clones only, not all of them. The sample consists of around 260,000 clones, about 86% of them appearing once. The receptor was isolated from a young man with active or convalescent COVID-19. Specimen: peripheral blood.

CDR3 nucleotide sequence: TGTGCCAGTGGGACTAGCGGGGACGGGGAGCAGTTCTTC. This encodes CASGTSGDGEQFF. The gene calls are TRBV19 and TRBJ2-1; 13 bases match TRBD2. The V gene's germline CDR1 is LNHDA and CDR2 SQIVND (reference sequence). J was trimmed by 10 bases and V by 8 bases; bases with no gene match: 5. The CDR3 covers 13 residues.